Presented here are 26 T cell receptor beta chains from one specimen sequenced in a study of T cells in localized non-small cell lung cancer. This table comes from immunoSEQ multiplex PCR, and its TCRdb copy is limited to in-frame clones, with some not included. This sample has roughly 30,000 clones, with about 88% found just once. The source material was peripheral blood, sampled before any cancer treatment. The receptors stem from a female donor of 60 years or more with stage I lung adenocarcinoma.

This clone was seen more than once but under ten times. The J gene is TRBJ2-7, the V gene TRBV10-3, with D possibly TRBD1 on 5 matching bases. Germline CDR1 is ENHRY and CDR2 is SYGVKD. The CDR3 is 11 amino acids. Trimming shortened V by 6 bases and J by 2 bases, and 5 bases separated the two germline ends. The DNA of the CDR3 is TGTGCCATCAGGGACACCTACGAGCAGTACTTC. Translated: CAIRDTYEQYF.

The chain couples TRBV6-5 to TRBJ2-7; the D gene could be TRBD1 or TRBD2 (5 bases each). V was shortened by 7 bases and J by 7 bases, with 17 bases between the two germline ends. CDR3 size: 13 residues. Germline CDR1 and CDR2: MNHEY and SVGAGI. The CDR3 DNA reads TGTGCCAGCACCAATCTCGGTGAGGGGGAGCAGTACTTC. The encoded protein is CASTNLGEGEQYF.

This chain connects TRBV5-1 to TRBJ2-3; D remains ambiguous. Trimming took 0 bases from V and 6 from J, leaving 8 bases between them. CDR3 size: 13 residues. From germline, CDR1 is SGHRS and CDR2 YFSETQ. The DNA for the CDR3 is TGCGCCAGCAGCTTGGGACCAGACGATACGCAGTATTTT. This codes for CASSLGPDDTQYF.

Here the CDR3 reads CASSDRLAGGETQYF. The CDR3 nucleotides are TGTGCCAGCAGTGACCGACTAGCGGGAGGAGAGACCCAGTACTTC. This chain uses TRBV25-1 with TRBJ2-5; TRBD2 agrees at 13 bases. Trimming cost V 3 bases and J 4 bases; bases outside gene matches: 2. Germline V lookup: CDR1 MGHDK, CDR2 SYGVNS. The CDR3 covers 15 residues.

The rearrangement links TRBV10-3 to TRBJ2-7, with D unclear. This CDR3 spans 14 amino acids. The germline V gene encodes CDR1 ENHRY and CDR2 SYGVKD. Trimming pared 6 bases from V and 2 bases from J, leaving 14 bases between. The CDR3 region has the DNA TGTGCCATCAGGAACCCGCTAGGCCCCTACGAGCAGTACTTC. Translation gives CAIRNPLGPYEQYF.

The gene calls are TRBV5-4 and TRBJ2-7; D may be TRBD2 (6 bases). The germline V gene has CDR1 SGHNT and CDR2 YYREEE (reference sequence). This CDR3 region has 14 residues. Trimming took 0 bases from V and 2 from J, leaving 9 bases between them. The chain's CDR3 is CASSLGGVAYEQYF. The CDR3 DNA reads TGTGCCAGCAGCTTGGGCGGGGTAGCCTACGAGCAGTACTTC.

The CDR3 sequence is CASGWTGDSNQPQHF. CDR3 bases: TGTGCCAGCGGGTGGACAGGTGATAGCAATCAGCCCCAGCATTTT. This chain uses TRBV6-1 with TRBJ1-5, with 7 bases lining up with TRBD1. V lost 8 bases and J lost 0; bases outside the gene matches: 7. In germline, CDR1 is MNHNS, CDR2 SASEGT. The CDR3 spans 15 residues.

The chain carries TRBV4-1 and TRBJ2-1, with TRBD2 matching 9 bases. The CDR3 contains 16 residues. After removal of 6 bases from V and 2 bases from J, the junction contained 8 bases not matched to a gene. Looked up from germline, CDR1 is MGHRA and CDR2 is YSYEKL. This CDR3 is CASSPSSGTTYNEQFF. The CDR3 DNA is TGCGCCAGCAGTCCCTCTAGCGGGACGACCTACAATGAGCAGTTCTTC.

The chain joins TRBV7-9 to TRBJ2-7, with D maybe TRBD2 (5 bases). The germline V and J ends were trimmed by 7 bases and 7 bases, with 17 bases remaining between them. This CDR3 has 13 amino acids. Germline CDR1 is SEHNR and CDR2 is FQNEAQ (reference sequence). The CDR3 DNA reads TGTGCCAGCACCCGGAATAATAGAGGGGAGCAGTACTTC. This encodes CASTRNNRGEQYF.

The chain employs TRBV29-1 and TRBJ2-7; D may be TRBD1 (5 bases). Trimming shortened V by 4 bases and J by 4 bases, and 20 bases separated the two germline ends. The CDR3 length is 15 residues. CDR1 is SQVTM, CDR2 ANQGSEA, per germline. In nucleotides, the CDR3 is TGCAGCGTTGTGAAGATGATAGCAGGGTCTTACGAGCAGTACTTC. Translating it yields CSVVKMIAGSYEQYF.

V and J are TRBV5-1 and TRBJ2-1; 8 bases line up with TRBD2. With 9 bases clipped from V and 7 bases from J, the junction kept 15 bases outside the gene matches. Germline CDR1 is SGHRS and CDR2 is YFSETQ. CDR3 length: 15 amino acids. CDR3 region: CATGRGSGTGNEQFF. DNA for the CDR3: TGCGCCACCGGACGGGGTAGCGGGACCGGGAATGAGCAGTTCTTC.

This clone was observed a single time. The chain couples TRBV7-2 to TRBJ1-2; D call uncertain. Germline values: CDR1 SGHTA, CDR2 FQGNSA. The V gene lost 2 bases and the J gene lost 4 bases, with 11 bases spanning the gap. This CDR3 has 14 amino acids. The CDR3 sequence: CASSLNPASYGYTF. The CDR3, as DNA: TGTGCCAGCAGCTTAAATCCCGCTTCCTATGGCTACACCTTC.

DNA of the CDR3: TGTGCCAGCTCACCACCACGGGGGAACACTGAAGCTTTCTTT. It translates to CASSPPRGNTEAFF. The chain couples TRBV18 to TRBJ1-1; D unresolved. V lost 0 bases, J lost 1 base, and 6 bases lay in between. The germline CDR1 and CDR2 sequences are KGHSH and LQKENI. CDR3 length: 14 amino acids.

This chain uses TRBV15 with TRBJ2-1; D is perhaps TRBD1 (6 bases). The ends were cut back, 3 bases at V and 3 bases at J, with 9 bases in the middle. The CDR3 sequence is 14 residues long. In germline, CDR1 is LNHNV, CDR2 YYDKDF (reference sequence). CDR3: CATSRQGFYNEQFF. The CDR3 DNA sequence: TGTGCCACCAGCAGGCAGGGGTTCTACAATGAGCAGTTCTTC.

The V call is TRBV18, the J call TRBJ2-7; D gene unclear. The V and J ends lost 2 bases and 1 base respectively, with 3 bases between them. CDR1 is KGHSH, CDR2 LQKENI, per germline. The CDR3 sequence is 12 residues long. The CDR3 loop reads CASSPGSYEQYF. CDR3 in DNA: TGTGCCAGCTCACCAGGATCCTACGAGCAGTACTTC.

The V call is TRBV2, the J call TRBJ1-2; 7 positions agree with TRBD1. CDR3 length equals 14 residues. V shed 6 bases and J 4 bases; nucleotides not matched to a gene: 8. Germline V lookup: CDR1 SNHLY, CDR2 FYNNEI. The CDR3 DNA is TGTGCCAGCAGCACGACAGGGCAGACCTATGGCTACACCTTC. Its translation: CASSTTGQTYGYTF.

V is TRBV10-3 and J is TRBJ2-3; TRBD2 aligns across 9 bases. The CDR3 is made up of 16 amino acids. The V segment lost 6 bases and the J segment 6 bases; nucleotides outside the gene matches: 13. The germline gives CDR1 ENHRY, CDR2 SYGVKD. CDR3 sequence: CAIRQIAGEAGDTQYF. The DNA of the CDR3 is TGTGCCATCAGGCAGATAGCGGGAGAAGCGGGCGATACGCAGTATTTT.

This chain links TRBV7-9 with TRBJ2-1; perhaps TRBD2 as D (6 bases). Trimming left V 1 base short and J 5 bases short, with 9 bases between. Germline CDR1 and CDR2: SEHNR and FQNEAQ (reference sequence). The CDR3 sequence is 14 residues long. In DNA form, the CDR3 reads TGTGCCAGCAGCTTAGGGGAGGTAGACAATGAGCAGTTCTTC. It specifies CASSLGEVDNEQFF.

The chain employs TRBV30 and TRBJ2-5; D not resolved. This CDR3 is 12 amino acids long. Per germline, CDR1 GTSNPN and CDR2 SVGIG (reference sequence). Trimming pared 0 bases from V and 3 bases from J, leaving 5 bases between. CDR3 sequence reads: CAWSVVKETQYF. The CDR3 coding sequence is TGTGCCTGGAGTGTAGTAAAAGAGACCCAGTACTTC.

This clone has just one count. The gene calls are TRBV7-2 and TRBJ2-3; 9 positions agree with TRBD2. Trimming took 2 bases from V and 2 from J; bases not matched to a gene: 8. The CDR3 runs to 17 residues. Germline CDR1 reads SGHTA; CDR2 reads FQGNSA. The CDR3 bases are TGTGCCAGCAGCTTACTCCTAGCGGGAACCAACACAGATACGCAGTATTTT. This encodes CASSLLLAGTNTDTQYF.

This clone was detected a few times. V gene TRBV19 combines with J gene TRBJ1-1; 7 bases match TRBD1. The CDR3 runs 13 residues. Germline lookup yields CDR1 LNHDA and CDR2 SQIVND (reference sequence). With V trimmed by 7 bases and J by 5 bases, 7 bases remained unmatched. CDR3 in amino acids: CASILRGTTEAFF. DNA for the CDR3: TGTGCCAGTATCCTCAGGGGGACGACTGAAGCTTTCTTT.

J is TRBJ2-1 and V is TRBV19, with D perhaps TRBD2 (5 bases). The germline V gene has CDR1 LNHDA and CDR2 SQIVND (reference sequence). V lost 5 bases, J lost 8 bases, and 13 bases lay in between. This CDR3 has 13 residues. CDR3 protein: CASSRWSGDEQFF. The CDR3 DNA is TGTGCCAGTAGTCGGTGGTCCGGGGATGAGCAGTTCTTC. The variable domain in full, completed from reference TRBV19 and TRBJ2-1, reads DGGITQSPKYLFRKEGQNVTLSCEQNLNHDAMYWYRQDPGQGLRLIYYSQIVNDFQKGDIAEGYSVSREKKESFPLTVTSAQKNPTAFYLCASSRWSGDEQFFGPGTRLTVL.

V gene TRBV18 combines with J gene TRBJ2-1; D remains ambiguous. Per the germline V gene, CDR1 is KGHSH and CDR2 is LQKENI. V was pared by 2 bases and J by 8 bases, with 7 bases between. The CDR3 sequence is 12 residues long. This CDR3 reads CASSPLSHEQFF. DNA for the CDR3: TGTGCCAGCTCACCATTGAGCCATGAGCAGTTCTTC. Supplemented by reference TRBV18 and TRBJ2-1, the full variable domain reads NAGVMQNPRHLVRRRGQEARLRCSPMKGHSHVYWYRQLPEEGLKFMVYLQKENIIDESGMPKERFSAEFPKEGPSILRIQQVVRGDSAAYFCASSPLSHEQFFGPGTRLTVL.

The chain is built from TRBV5-1 and TRBJ2-5; D is possibly TRBD1 or TRBD2 (5 bases each). Germline loops: CDR1 SGHRS, CDR2 YFSETQ. Trimming shortened V by 8 bases and J by 2 bases, and 10 bases separated the two germline ends. The CDR3 is 12 residues long. The CDR3 DNA follows: TGCGCCAGTGGGACGGAGCAAGAGACCCAGTACTTC. Translation: CASGTEQETQYF.

The V call is TRBV7-2, the J call TRBJ2-2; D is perhaps TRBD1 (5 bases). V lost 1 base and J 0 bases, leaving 6 bases between the germline ends. Looked up from germline, CDR1 is SGHTA and CDR2 is FQGNSA. The CDR3 contains 15 residues. The CDR3 region is CASSLGGANTGELFF. The CDR3 coding sequence is TGTGCCAGCAGCTTAGGGGGCGCGAACACCGGGGAGCTGTTTTTT.

CDR3 in amino acids: CASSQDPGIYEQYF. In DNA form, the CDR3 reads TGCGCCAGCAGCCAAGATCCGGGGATCTACGAGCAGTACTTC. V is TRBV4-3 and J is TRBJ2-7; tentatively, D is TRBD2 (5 bases). The V and J ends lost 0 bases and 3 bases respectively, with 9 bases between them. This CDR3 is built from 14 residues. The V gene's germline CDR1 is LGHNA and CDR2 YSLEER.